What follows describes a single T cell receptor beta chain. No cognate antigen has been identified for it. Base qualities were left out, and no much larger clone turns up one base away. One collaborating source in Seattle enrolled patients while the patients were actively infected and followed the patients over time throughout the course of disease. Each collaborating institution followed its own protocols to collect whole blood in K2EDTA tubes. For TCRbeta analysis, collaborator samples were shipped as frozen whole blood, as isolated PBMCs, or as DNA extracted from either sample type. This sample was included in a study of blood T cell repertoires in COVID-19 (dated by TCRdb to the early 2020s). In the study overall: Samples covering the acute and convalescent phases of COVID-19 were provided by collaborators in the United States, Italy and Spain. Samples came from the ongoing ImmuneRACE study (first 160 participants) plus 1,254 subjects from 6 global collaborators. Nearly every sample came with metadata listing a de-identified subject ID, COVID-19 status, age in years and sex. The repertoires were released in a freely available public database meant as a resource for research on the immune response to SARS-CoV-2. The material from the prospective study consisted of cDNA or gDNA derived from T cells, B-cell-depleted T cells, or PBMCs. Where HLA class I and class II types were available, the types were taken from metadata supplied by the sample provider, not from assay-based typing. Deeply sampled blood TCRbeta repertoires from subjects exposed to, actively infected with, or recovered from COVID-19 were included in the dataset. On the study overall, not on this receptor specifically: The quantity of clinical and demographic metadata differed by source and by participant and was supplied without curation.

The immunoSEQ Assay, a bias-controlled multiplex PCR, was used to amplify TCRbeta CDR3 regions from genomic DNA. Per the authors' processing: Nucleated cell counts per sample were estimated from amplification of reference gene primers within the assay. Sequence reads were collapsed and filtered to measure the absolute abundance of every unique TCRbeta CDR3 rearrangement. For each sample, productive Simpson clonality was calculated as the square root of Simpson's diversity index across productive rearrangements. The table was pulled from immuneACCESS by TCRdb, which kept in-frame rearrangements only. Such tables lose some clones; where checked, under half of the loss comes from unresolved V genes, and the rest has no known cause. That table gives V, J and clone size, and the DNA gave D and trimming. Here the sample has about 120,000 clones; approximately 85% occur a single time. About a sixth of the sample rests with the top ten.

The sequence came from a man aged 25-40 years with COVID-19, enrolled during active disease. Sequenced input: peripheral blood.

The DNA sequence follows: TGTGCCAGCAGCTTGACAGGGGTTCCAGATACGCAGTATTTT. Its product reads: CASSLTGVPDTQYF. The V and J genes are TRBV5-4 and TRBJ2-3, and 7 bases in between align with TRBD1. Reading from cysteine to phenylalanine, the CDR3 counts 14 amino acids. Solely the CDR3 DNA is kept, with 42 bases framed from the first base. V ends up 1 base short and J 4 bases short, with an unmatched junction base count of 3. As encoded in the germline V gene (reference sequence), CDR1 is SGHNT while CDR2 is YYREEE.